The 4 T cell receptor beta chains in this list originate from one sample, sequenced in a study of CD8+CD57+ T cells in acquired aplastic anemia. Genomic DNA, serving as template, underwent TCR beta VDJ and CDR3 profiling. A single record per CDR3 protein comes from TCRdb applying MiXCR to the reads. The profile shows roughly 200,000 distinct CDR3 sequences, approximately 57% of them singletons. Specimen: sorted CD4+, CD8+, or CD8+CD57+ T cells (not recorded which) from PBMCs. The receptors come from a human donor in good health.

The table lists this clonotype with many counts. J is TRBJ2-7 and V is TRBV2, with TRBD2 identical over 13 bases. The CDR3 has 15 residues. Germline values: CDR1 SNHLY, CDR2 FYNNEI. J was trimmed by 6 bases and V by 6 bases; bases with no gene match: 8. The CDR3 sequence: CASRRTSGGVSEQYF. The CDR3 region has the DNA TGTGCCAGCAGGCGGACTAGCGGGGGTGTTAGCGAGCAGTACTTC.

V is TRBV9 and J is TRBJ1-6; unclear D gene. The V end lost 4 bases, the J end lost 3 bases, and 11 bases lay between the germline ends. Germline V gene data show CDR1 as SGDLS and CDR2 as YYNGEE. There are 15 residues in the CDR3. The CDR3 sequence: CASSQGDGYNSPLHF. The CDR3 DNA reads as TGTGCCAGCAGCCAAGGCGACGGCTATAATTCACCCCTCCACTTT.

This chain connects TRBV9 to TRBJ1-1, with 8 nucleotides matching TRBD1. The CDR3 covers 14 residues. V was clipped by 3 bases and J by 0 bases; unmatched bases: 1. The germline CDR1 and CDR2 sequences are SGDLS and YYNGEE. This CDR3 is CASSGTGMNTEAFF. The CDR3 region has the DNA TGTGCCAGCAGCGGGACAGGGATGAACACTGAAGCTTTCTTT.

The chain carries TRBV7-2 and TRBJ1-2; D remains unclear. This CDR3 has 15 amino acids. V was shortened by 2 bases and J by 0 bases, with 10 bases between the two germline ends. Germline V gives CDR1 SGHTA, CDR2 FQGNSA. The CDR3 nucleotides read TGTGCCAGCAGCTTAAAGGACGGATCTAACTATGGCTACACCTTC. This sequence encodes CASSLKDGSNYGYTF. Variable domain in full (rest from reference TRBV7-2 and TRBJ1-2): GAGVSQSPSNKVTEKGKDVELRCDPISGHTALYWYRQSLGQGLEFLIYFQGNSAPDKSGLPSDRFSAERTGGSVSTLTIQRTQQEDSAVYLCASSLKDGSNYGYTFGSGTRLTVV.